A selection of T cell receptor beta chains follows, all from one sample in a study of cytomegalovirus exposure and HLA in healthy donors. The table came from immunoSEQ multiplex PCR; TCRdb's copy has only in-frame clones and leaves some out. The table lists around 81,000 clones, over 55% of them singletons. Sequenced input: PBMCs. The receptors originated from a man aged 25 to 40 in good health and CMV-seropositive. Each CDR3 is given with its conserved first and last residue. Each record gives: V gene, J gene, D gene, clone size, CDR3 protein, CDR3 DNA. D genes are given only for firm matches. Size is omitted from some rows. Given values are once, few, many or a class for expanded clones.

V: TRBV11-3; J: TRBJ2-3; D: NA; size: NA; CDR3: CASSLTTNTDTQYF; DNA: TGTGCCAGCAGCTTGACAACAAACACAGATACGCAGTATTTT
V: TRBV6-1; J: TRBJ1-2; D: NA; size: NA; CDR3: CASSEAVGTLYGYTF; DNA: TGTGCCAGCAGTGAAGCGGTAGGGACACTTTATGGCTACACCTTC
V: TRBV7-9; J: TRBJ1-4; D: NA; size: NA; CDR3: CASSRGGEMDELFF; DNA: TGTGCCAGCAGCCGTGGGGGGGAAATGGACGAACTGTTTTTT
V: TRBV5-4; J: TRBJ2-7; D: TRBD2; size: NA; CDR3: CASSPTLEAGGHEQYF; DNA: TGTGCCAGCAGCCCAACCCTCGAAGCGGGGGGCCACGAGCAGTACTTC
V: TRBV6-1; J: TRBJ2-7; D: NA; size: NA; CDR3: CASSVGTGEAGEQYF; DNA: TGTGCCAGCAGTGTCGGGACAGGAGAAGCGGGAGAGCAGTACTTC
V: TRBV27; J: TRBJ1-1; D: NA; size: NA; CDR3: CASRQGQLEAEAFF; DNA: TGTGCCAGCAGGCAAGGACAGCTCGAGGCTGAAGCTTTCTTT
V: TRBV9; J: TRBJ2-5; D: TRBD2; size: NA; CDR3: CASSPGLAEETQYF; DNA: TGTGCCAGCAGCCCAGGACTAGCGGAAGAGACCCAGTACTTC
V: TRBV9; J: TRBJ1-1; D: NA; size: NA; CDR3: CASSVDPGTHSTEAFF; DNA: TGTGCCAGCAGCGTAGACCCGGGGACACATAGCACTGAAGCTTTCTTT
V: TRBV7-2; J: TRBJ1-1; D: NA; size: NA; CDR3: CASSLRSDYTEAFF; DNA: TGTGCCAGCAGCTTACGGTCGGACTACACTGAAGCTTTCTTT
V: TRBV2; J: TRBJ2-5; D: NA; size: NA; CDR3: CASSEGGSQTQYF; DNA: TGTGCCAGCAGTGAAGGGGGCTCCCAGACCCAGTACTTC
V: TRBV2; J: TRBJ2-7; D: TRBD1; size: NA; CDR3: CASTGQGGTYEQYF; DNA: TGTGCCAGCACGGGACAGGGGGGGACCTACGAGCAGTACTTC
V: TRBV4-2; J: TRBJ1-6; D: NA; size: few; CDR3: CASSQETGSDNSPLHF; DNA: TGTGCCAGCAGCCAAGAGACCGGGAGTGACAATTCACCCCTCCACTTT
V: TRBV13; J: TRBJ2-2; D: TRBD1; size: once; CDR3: CASSPGGVGGELFF; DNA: TGTGCCAGCAGCCCAGGGGGCGTGGGCGGGGAGCTGTTTTTT
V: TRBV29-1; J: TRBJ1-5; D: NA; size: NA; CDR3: CSVGRGGEGQPQHF; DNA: TGCAGCGTTGGCCGGGGGGGGGAGGGACAGCCCCAGCATTTT
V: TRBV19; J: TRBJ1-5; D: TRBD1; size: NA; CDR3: CASSRTGDNQPQHF; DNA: TGTGCCAGTAGTAGGACAGGGGACAATCAGCCCCAGCATTTT
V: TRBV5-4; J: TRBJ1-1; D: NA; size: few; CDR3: CASRGQPNTEAFF; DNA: TGTGCCAGCAGAGGACAGCCGAACACTGAAGCTTTCTTT
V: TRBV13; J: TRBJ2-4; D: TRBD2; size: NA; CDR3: CASRRGGAKNIQYF; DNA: TGTGCCAGCCGACGGGGGGGAGCCAAAAACATTCAGTACTTC
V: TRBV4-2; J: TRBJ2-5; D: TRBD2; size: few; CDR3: CASSQDHLAGGRETQYF; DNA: TGTGCCAGCAGCCAAGATCACCTAGCGGGGGGGAGAGAGACCCAGTACTTC
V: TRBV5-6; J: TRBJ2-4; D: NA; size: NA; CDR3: CASSLGVLAKNIQYF; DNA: TGTGCCAGCAGCTTGGGCGTACTAGCCAAAAACATTCAGTACTTC
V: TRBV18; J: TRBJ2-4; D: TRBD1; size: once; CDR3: CASSHQDRGTQYF; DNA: TGTGCCAGCTCACACCAGGACAGGGGGACTCAGTACTTC
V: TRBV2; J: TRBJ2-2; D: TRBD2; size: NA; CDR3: CASKGREGTGELFF; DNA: TGTGCCAGCAAAGGCAGGGAGGGGACCGGGGAGCTGTTTTTT
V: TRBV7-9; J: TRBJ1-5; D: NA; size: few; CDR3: CASSLDSQPQHF; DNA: TGTGCCAGCAGCTTAGACTCTCAGCCCCAGCATTTT
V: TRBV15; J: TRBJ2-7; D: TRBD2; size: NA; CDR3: CATSRGGGRAEEQYF; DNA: TGTGCCACCAGCAGAGGAGGCGGGAGGGCCGAGGAGCAGTACTTC
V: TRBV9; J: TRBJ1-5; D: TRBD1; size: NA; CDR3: CASSHEGAYQPQHF; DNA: TGTGCCAGCAGCCATGAGGGGGCCTATCAGCCCCAGCATTTT
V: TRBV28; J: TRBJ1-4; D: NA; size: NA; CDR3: CASSKQATNEKLFF; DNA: TGTGCCAGCAGTAAACAGGCCACTAATGAAAAACTGTTTTTT
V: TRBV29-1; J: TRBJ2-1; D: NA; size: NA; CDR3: CSVEPIVGGGYNEQFF; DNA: TGCAGCGTTGAACCTATAGTGGGAGGCGGGTACAATGAGCAGTTCTTC
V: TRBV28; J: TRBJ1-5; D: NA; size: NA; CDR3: CASSFEGDQPQHF; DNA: TGTGCCAGCAGTTTTGAGGGGGATCAGCCCCAGCATTTT
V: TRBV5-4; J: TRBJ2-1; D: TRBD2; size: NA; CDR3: CASEKYLAGQLNEQFF; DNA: TGTGCCAGCGAAAAGTATCTAGCGGGACAACTCAATGAGCAGTTCTTC
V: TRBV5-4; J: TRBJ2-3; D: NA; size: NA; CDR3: CASSLPTSPDTQYF; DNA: TGTGCCAGCAGCTTGCCGACTAGTCCAGATACGCAGTATTTT
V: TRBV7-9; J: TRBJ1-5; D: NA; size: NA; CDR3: CASSFGEGPQHF; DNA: TGTGCCAGCAGCTTTGGCGAGGGGCCCCAGCATTTT
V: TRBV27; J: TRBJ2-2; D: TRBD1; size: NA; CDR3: CASSIRDRINTGELFF; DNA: TGTGCCAGCAGTATACGGGACAGAATAAACACCGGGGAGCTGTTTTTT
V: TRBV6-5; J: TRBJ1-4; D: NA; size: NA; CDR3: CASSQDSRSEKLFF; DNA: TGTGCCAGCAGCCAGGACAGCCGTAGTGAAAAACTGTTTTTT
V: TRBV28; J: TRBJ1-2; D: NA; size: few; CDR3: CASSHQGNYGYTF; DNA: TGTGCCAGCAGTCACCAGGGTAACTATGGCTACACCTTC
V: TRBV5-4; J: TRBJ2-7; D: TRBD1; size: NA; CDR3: CASSLARGQGENEQYF; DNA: TGTGCCAGCAGCTTGGCCCGAGGACAGGGGGAGAACGAGCAGTACTTC
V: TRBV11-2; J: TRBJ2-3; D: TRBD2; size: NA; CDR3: CASSSPAGGIDTQYF; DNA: TGTGCCAGCAGCAGTCCCGCGGGGGGGATAGATACGCAGTATTTT
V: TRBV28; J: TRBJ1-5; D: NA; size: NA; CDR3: CASRSPLGQSPNSNQPQHF; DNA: TGTGCCAGCAGATCCCCCTTGGGCCAATCCCCCAATAGCAATCAGCCCCAGCATTTT
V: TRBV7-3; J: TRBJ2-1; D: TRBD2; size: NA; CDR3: CASASGLSYNEQFF; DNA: TGTGCCAGTGCTAGCGGCCTCTCCTACAATGAGCAGTTCTTC
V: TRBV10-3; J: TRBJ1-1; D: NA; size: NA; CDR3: CAISESTGMNTEAFF; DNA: TGTGCCATCAGTGAGTCGACAGGAATGAACACTGAAGCTTTCTTT
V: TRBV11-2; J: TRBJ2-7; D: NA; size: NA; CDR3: CASSLVGGSYEQYF; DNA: TGTGCCAGCAGCTTAGTAGGCGGCTCCTACGAGCAGTACTTC
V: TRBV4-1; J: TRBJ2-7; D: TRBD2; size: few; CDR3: CASSSPGLADYEQYF; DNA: TGCGCCAGCAGCTCACCGGGACTAGCGGACTACGAGCAGTACTTC
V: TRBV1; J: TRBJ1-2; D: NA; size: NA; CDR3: CTSSPSEDRQHYGYTF; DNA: TGCACCAGCAGCCCAAGTGAGGACAGACAACACTATGGCTACACCTTC
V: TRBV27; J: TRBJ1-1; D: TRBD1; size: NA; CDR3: CASRGTAHEAFF; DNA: TGTGCCAGCAGGGGGACAGCCCATGAAGCTTTCTTT
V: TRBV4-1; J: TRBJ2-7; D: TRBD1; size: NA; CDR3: CASRRTGGYEQYF; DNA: TGCGCCAGCAGGCGGACAGGGGGCTACGAGCAGTACTTC
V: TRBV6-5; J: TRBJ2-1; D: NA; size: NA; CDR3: CASSYLGSYNEQFF; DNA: TGTGCCAGCAGTTATCTCGGTTCCTACAATGAGCAGTTCTTC
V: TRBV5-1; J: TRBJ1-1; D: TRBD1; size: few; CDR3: CASSRTGYGTEAFF; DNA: TGCGCCAGCAGCAGGACAGGGTACGGCACTGAAGCTTTCTTT
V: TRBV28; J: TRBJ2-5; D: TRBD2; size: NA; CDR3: CASSYSRTSGRLEETQYF; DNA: TGTGCCAGCAGTTATAGTCGGACTAGCGGGAGGTTGGAAGAGACCCAGTACTTC
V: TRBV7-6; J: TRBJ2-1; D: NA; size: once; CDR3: CASSGRTSFSDNEQFF; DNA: TGTGCCAGCAGCGGACGAACTAGCTTTTCGGACAATGAGCAGTTCTTC
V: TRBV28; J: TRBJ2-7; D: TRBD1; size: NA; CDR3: CASSFLQGAGNEQYF; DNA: TGTGCCAGCAGTTTTTTGCAGGGGGCCGGGAACGAGCAGTACTTC
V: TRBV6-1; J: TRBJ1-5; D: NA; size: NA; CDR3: CASSDGGYSNQPQHF; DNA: TGTGCCAGCAGTGACGGGGGGTATAGCAATCAGCCCCAGCATTTT
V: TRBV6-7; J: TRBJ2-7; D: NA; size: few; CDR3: CASRPPTRGQYF; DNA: TGTGCCAGCAGGCCCCCGACTAGAGGGCAGTACTTC
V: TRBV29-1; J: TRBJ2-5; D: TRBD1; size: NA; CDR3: CSVTKPRQGQETQYF; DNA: TGCAGCGTTACGAAGCCCCGACAGGGCCAAGAGACCCAGTACTTC